Sequencing of this T cell receptor beta chain was carried out in a study of human thymus T cells. Sequencing was performed with immunoSEQ multiplex PCR; in TCRdb, only in-frame clones are kept and a portion is missing. The sample shows 65,000 to 90,000 clones, 85% to 95% of them seen only once. This clone is a singleton in its sample. The CDR3 runs 19 residues. Germline CDR1 and CDR2: SGHDN and FVKESK. The J segment lost 6 bases and the V segment lost 3 bases, leaving 20 bases of the junction unmatched. In corrective heart surgery, resections were taken, and these provided the thymus tissue. The receptor comes from a girl under three years old with a congenital heart defect but otherwise immunologically healthy. The specimen sequenced was thymus tissue. This chain joins TRBV14 and TRBJ2-1; 7 positions agree with TRBD2. CDR3 DNA: TGTGCCAGCAGCCATCTCCCGAGGGCGACTAGCCCGCTCCCCAATGAGCAGTTCTTC. The encoded protein is CASSHLPRATSPLPNEQFF.